Listed below are T cell receptor beta chains from one sample, sequenced in a study of spatial heterogeneity in lung cancer. TCRdb analysed the 5' RACE reads with MiXCR anew, one entry per CDR3 protein. In the table there are some 50,000 distinct CDR3 sequences, over 9.5% of which are singletons. The material sequenced was PBMCs, taken at surgery. Every receptor here comes from a female donor with early-stage non-small cell lung cancer. The CDR3 runs from the conserved cysteine through the conserved F or W. D genes are given only for firm matches. Only part of the rows carry a size: once, few, many, or a class if the clone is expanded.

clone_size	v_call	d_call	j_call	cdr3_nt	cdr3_aa
many	TRBV2	TRBD1	TRBJ1-2	TGTGCCAGCAGACCACAGGGGTCGGATGGCTACACCTTC	CASRPQGSDGYTF
few	TRBV10-3	NA	TRBJ2-3	TGTGCCATCAGTCAACGTGGCCCGACAGGTTCCACAGATACGCAGTATTTT	CAISQRGPTGSTDTQYF
few	TRBV11-2	NA	TRBJ1-1	TGTGCCAGCAGCTTAGATTGGGGCGGGGTTGGGGACACTGAAGCTTTCTTT	CASSLDWGGVGDTEAFF
few	TRBV29-1	TRBD1	TRBJ1-1	TGCAGCGTTGAAGCGGACAGGGGTCCATTGAACACTGAAGCTTTCTTT	CSVEADRGPLNTEAFF
few	TRBV7-8	TRBD1	TRBJ1-3	TGTGCCAGCAGCGCCCGGACAGGGGCGAACACCATATATTTT	CASSARTGANTIYF
many	TRBV28	TRBD1	TRBJ2-7	TGTGCCAGCAGTTTATACCGGGACAGCTATTCCTACGAGCAGTACTTC	CASSLYRDSYSYEQYF
NA	TRBV4-3	NA	TRBJ2-7	TGCGCCAGCAGCCATACTTACAGGTCCCCCTACGAGCAGTACTTC	CASSHTYRSPYEQYF
many	TRBV7-9	NA	TRBJ1-2	TGTGCCAGCAGCTTACTGGGGGACTATGGCTACACCTTC	CASSLLGDYGYTF
few	TRBV15	TRBD2	TRBJ2-5	TGTGCCACCAGCAGTTATAGCGGGGGGATCGGGGAGACCCAGTACTTC	CATSSYSGGIGETQYF
few	TRBV9	NA	TRBJ1-5	TGTGCCAGCAGCGTAGCGGCAGGGGAGGATCAGCCCCAGCATTTT	CASSVAAGEDQPQHF
NA	TRBV6-2/TRBV6-3	NA	TRBJ1-1	TGTGCCAGCACTAAAATGGGGATGGGCACTGAAGCTTTCTTT	CASTKMGMGTEAFF
few	TRBV4-3	NA	TRBJ2-2	TGCGCCAGCAGCCAGAACTGGGCAGGGGCCAACACCGGGGAGCTGTTTTTT	CASSQNWAGANTGELFF
many	TRBV3-1	TRBD2	TRBJ2-3	TGTGCCAGCAGTGGACTAGCGGGGGGTCTGAGCACAGATACGCAGTATTTT	CASSGLAGGLSTDTQYF
NA	TRBV12-5	NA	TRBJ1-1	TGTGCTAGTGGTTTGGTATCCTCGGGGCAGTGGTTCACTGAAGCTTTCTTT	CASGLVSSGQWFTEAFF
NA	TRBV7-2	TRBD2	TRBJ2-3	TGTGCCAGCAGTCTCAGCGGGGCCGGTGGTATAGATACGCAGTATTTT	CASSLSGAGGIDTQYF